This TCR beta chain was obtained from a study of spatial heterogeneity in lung cancer. Each CDR3 protein is one row after TCRdb ran MiXCR on the 5' RACE reads. The repertoire holds about 38,000 distinct CDR3 sequences, with 6.5% to 9.5% as singletons. Time point indicated: sample taken at primary tumor resection. Without sorting, whole RNA was sequenced from tumor, nontumor lung or frozen PBMC. The CDR3 has 14 residues. In germline, CDR1 is SGHRS, CDR2 YFSETQ. Trimming at V came to 5 bases and at J to 9 bases, leaving 8 bases not matched to a gene. The TCR comes from a male donor with early-stage non-small cell lung cancer. V is TRBV5-1 and J is TRBJ2-4, with 10 bases aligning to TRBD1. Sequenced material: PBMCs, taken at surgery. The chain's CDR3 is CASSSGTGVGIQYF. CDR3 in DNA: TGCGCCAGCAGTTCCGGGACAGGGGTGGGCATTCAGTACTTC. Variable domain in full (rest from reference TRBV5-1 and TRBJ2-4): KAGVTQTPRYLIKTRGQQVTLSCSPISGHRSVSWYQQTPGQGLQFLFEYFSETQRNKGNFPGRFSGRQFSNSRSEMNVSTLELGDSALYLCASSSGTGVGIQYFGAGTRLSVL.